This T cell receptor beta chain was obtained from a study of early stage breast cancer tumors. As for the study in general: ER+/PR+/HER2- status applied to about 75% of the 16 invasive breast tumors.

The V gene's germline CDR1 is SEHNR and CDR2 FQNEAQ (reference sequence). V was clipped by 5 bases and J by 2 bases, with 17 bases between them. The CDR3 consists of 16 residues. Generated by immunoSEQ multiplex PCR, the TCRdb table keeps only in-frame clones and is missing some. The data contain 60,000 to 80,000 clones, around 85% of them singletons. Sequencing input: blood. The chain combines TRBV7-9 with TRBJ2-3; D not certain. This TCR came from a person between 60 and 70 years old with breast cancer. CDR3 in DNA: TGTGCCAGCAGCCCTACTCCTTCCGGCTTCACAGATACGCAGTATTTT. Its translation is CASSPTPSGFTDTQYF.